This TCR beta chain was obtained from a study of naive and memory T cell subsets. Trimming pared 0 bases from V and 9 bases from J, leaving 9 bases between. Looked up from germline, CDR1 is SGDLS and CDR2 is YYNGEE. The CDR3 has 13 residues. Of note for this clonotype: The CDR3 ends on some other residue instead of the conserved phenylalanine or tryptophan, so this is likely a read error.

Amplification of ligated cDNA took four PCR rounds with SP2 and nested alpha and beta constant primers. Via MiXCR, TCRdb re-called the 5' RACE reads, giving one row per CDR3 protein. Of about 62,000 distinct CDR3 sequences in the sample, 7% to 8% were seen once. The library had UMIs added by 3' ligation of an oligonucleotide to TCR cDNA. This sequence joins TRBV9 and TRBJ2-2, with D perhaps matching TRBD1 (6 bases). This TCR was recovered from a female donor in good health. The CDR3: CASSVEQGRELFL. In DNA, the CDR3 is TGTGCCAGCAGCGTAGAACAGGGTAGGGAGCTGTTTCTT.